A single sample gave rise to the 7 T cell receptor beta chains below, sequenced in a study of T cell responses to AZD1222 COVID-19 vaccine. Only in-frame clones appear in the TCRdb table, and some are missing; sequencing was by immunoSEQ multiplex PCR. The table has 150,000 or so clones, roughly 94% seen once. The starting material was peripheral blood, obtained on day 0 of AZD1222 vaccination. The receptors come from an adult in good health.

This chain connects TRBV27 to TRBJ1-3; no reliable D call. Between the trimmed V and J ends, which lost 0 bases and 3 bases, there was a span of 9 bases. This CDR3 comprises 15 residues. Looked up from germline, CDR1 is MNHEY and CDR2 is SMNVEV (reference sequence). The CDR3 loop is CASSLSAAGGNTIYF. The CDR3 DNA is TGTGCCAGCAGTTTATCGGCAGCGGGTGGAAACACCATATATTTT.

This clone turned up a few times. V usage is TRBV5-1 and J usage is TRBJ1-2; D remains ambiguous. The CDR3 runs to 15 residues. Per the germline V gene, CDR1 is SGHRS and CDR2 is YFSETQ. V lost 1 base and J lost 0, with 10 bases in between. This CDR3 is CASSLNQLANYGYTF. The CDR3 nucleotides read TGCGCCAGCAGCTTGAATCAGTTGGCTAACTATGGCTACACCTTC.

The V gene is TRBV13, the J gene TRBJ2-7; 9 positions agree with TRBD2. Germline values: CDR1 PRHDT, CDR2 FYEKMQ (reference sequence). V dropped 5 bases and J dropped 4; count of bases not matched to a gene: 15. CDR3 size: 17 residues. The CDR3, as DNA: TGTGCCAGCAGCCCTCGGTTCGGTAGCGGGGGCCTTTACGAGCAGTACTTC. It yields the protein CASSPRFGSGGLYEQYF.

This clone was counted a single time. CDR3 sequence (DNA): TGTGCCAGCAGCCAATCCGGGACAGGGGAGGACAAAAACATTCAGTACTTC. This codes for CASSQSGTGEDKNIQYF. The J gene is TRBJ2-4, the V gene TRBV4-2, with 10 nucleotides matching TRBD1. Germline V CDR1 and CDR2: LGHNA, YNFKEQ. V shed 2 bases, J shed 3 bases, and the junction held 7 bases outside the gene matches. The CDR3 sequence is 17 residues long.

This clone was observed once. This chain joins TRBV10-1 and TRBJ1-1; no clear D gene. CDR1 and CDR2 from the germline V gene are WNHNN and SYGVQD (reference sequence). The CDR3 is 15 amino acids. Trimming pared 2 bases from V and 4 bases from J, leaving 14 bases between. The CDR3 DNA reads TGCGCCAGCAGTGAGGGAAGGATGCTGGGCACTGAAGCTTTCTTT. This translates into CASSEGRMLGTEAFF.

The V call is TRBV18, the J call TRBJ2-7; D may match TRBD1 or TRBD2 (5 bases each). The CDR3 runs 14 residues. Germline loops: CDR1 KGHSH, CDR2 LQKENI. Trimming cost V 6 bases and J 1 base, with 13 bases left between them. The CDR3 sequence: CASSPGTASYEQYF. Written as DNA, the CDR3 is TGTGCCAGCTCCCCGGGGACGGCATCCTACGAGCAGTACTTC.

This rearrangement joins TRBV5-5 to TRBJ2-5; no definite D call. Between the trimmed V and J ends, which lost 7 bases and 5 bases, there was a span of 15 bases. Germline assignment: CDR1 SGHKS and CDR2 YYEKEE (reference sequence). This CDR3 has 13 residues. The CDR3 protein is CASAVDLHETQYF. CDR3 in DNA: TGTGCCAGCGCTGTGGACCTCCATGAGACCCAGTACTTC.